These 30 T cell receptor beta chains originate from one sample sequenced in a study of long-term antiretroviral therapy in people with HIV. An immunoSEQ assay, version v3.0, was performed at survey level. The data were produced by immunoSEQ multiplex PCR, yet TCRdb's version contains in-frame clones alone and is incomplete. The data show about 22,000 clones, about nine tenths seen once. Source: unsorted PBMCs, taken 1.8 years before starting antiretroviral therapy. The receptors originated from a woman between 25 and 40 years old with HIV.

The chain carries TRBV7-2 and TRBJ1-2, with D hard to call. The V gene's germline CDR1 is SGHTA and CDR2 FQGNSA. With 3 bases removed from V and 13 bases from J, the gap between germline ends came to 12 bases. The CDR3 is 11 amino acids. CDR3 protein: CASSFGLGGTF. The CDR3 DNA follows: TGTGCCAGCAGCTTTGGTCTGGGCGGCACCTTC.

This rearrangement joins TRBV30 to TRBJ1-6; 9 bases are shared with TRBD1. This CDR3 is built from 16 residues. J was trimmed by 7 bases and V by 0 bases; bases with no gene match: 7. Germline lookup yields CDR1 GTSNPN and CDR2 SVGIG (reference sequence). The CDR3 DNA follows: TGTGCCTGGAGTGTACTAGGACAGGGGTTGAATTCACCCCTCCACTTT. As protein: CAWSVLGQGLNSPLHF.

This chain links TRBV7-9 with TRBJ1-4; TRBD1 is a possible D gene (5 bases). The germline CDR1 and CDR2 sequences are SEHNR and FQNEAQ (reference sequence). The V and J ends lost 5 bases and 3 bases respectively, with 10 bases between them. The CDR3 consists of 14 residues. The chain's CDR3 is CASSNQGANEKLFF. CDR3 sequence (DNA): TGTGCCAGCAGCAACCAGGGAGCTAATGAAAAACTGTTTTTT.

The gene calls are TRBV6-5 and TRBJ1-5; a weak D match, TRBD1 (5 bases). The CDR3 runs 13 residues. The germline V gene encodes CDR1 MNHEY and CDR2 SVGAGI. The ends were cut back, 6 bases at V and 3 bases at J, with 9 bases in the middle. The CDR3 coding sequence is TGTGCCAGCAGACAGGCTTCCAATCAGCCCCAGCATTTT. This encodes CASRQASNQPQHF.

This chain links TRBV7-2 with TRBJ2-2, with D perhaps TRBD2 (5 bases). Germline V gene data show CDR1 as SGHTA and CDR2 as FQGNSA. Trimming left V 1 base short and J 5 bases short, with 8 bases between. The CDR3 is made up of 14 amino acids. The CDR3 DNA reads TGTGCCAGCAGCTTAGGTGGGAGTACCGGGGAGCTGTTTTTT. Its translation is CASSLGGSTGELFF.

This clone was counted only a few times. The chain employs TRBV9 and TRBJ1-1, with a weak D call TRBD1 (5 bases). The germline V and J ends were trimmed by 0 bases and 8 bases, with 11 bases remaining between them. Germline values: CDR1 SGDLS, CDR2 YYNGEE. The length of the CDR3 is 13 residues. This CDR3 reads CASSVVSGTEAFF. CDR3 bases: TGTGCCAGCAGCGTAGTTTCCGGGACCGAAGCTTTCTTT.

This chain connects TRBV5-6 to TRBJ1-1; D is uncertain. CDR3 length: 13 amino acids. V lost 0 bases to trimming and J lost 5 bases, with 8 bases between them. Per germline, CDR1 SGHDT and CDR2 YYEEEE. The CDR3 here is CASSLGEKTEAFF. The CDR3 DNA is TGTGCCAGCAGCTTGGGGGAGAAGACTGAAGCTTTCTTT. The whole variable domain, filled in from reference TRBV5-6 and TRBJ1-1, reads DAGVTQSPTHLIKTRGQQVTLRCSPKSGHDTVSWYQQALGQGPQFIFQYYEEEERQRGNFPDRFSGHQFPNYSSELNVNALLLGDSALYLCASSLGEKTEAFFGQGTRLTVV.

The V call is TRBV5-5, the J call TRBJ1-2; 10 bases are a match to TRBD1. After removal of 3 bases from V and 3 bases from J, the junction contained 2 bases not matched to a gene. From germline, CDR1 is SGHKS and CDR2 YYEKEE (reference sequence). This CDR3 has 14 residues. DNA of the CDR3: TGTGCCAGCAGCTCCGGGACAGGGGACTATGGCTACACCTTC. This sequence encodes CASSSGTGDYGYTF.

The J gene is TRBJ1-5, the V gene TRBV6-5; D is unresolved. Per the germline V gene, CDR1 is MNHEY and CDR2 is SVGAGI. This CDR3 has 14 amino acids. V dropped 2 bases and J dropped 4 bases, with 9 bases sitting between them. CDR3 region: CASSYGQENQPQHF. DNA of the CDR3: TGTGCCAGCAGTTACGGGCAGGAAAATCAGCCCCAGCATTTT.

The gene calls are TRBV5-1 and TRBJ1-4, with D unclear. This CDR3 has 14 residues. V dropped 2 bases and J dropped 5 bases, with 10 bases sitting between them. Per the germline V gene, CDR1 is SGHRS and CDR2 is YFSETQ. The CDR3 loop reads CASSLEKPNEKLFF. In DNA, the CDR3 is TGCGCCAGCAGCTTAGAGAAACCGAATGAAAAACTGTTTTTT.

The chain uses TRBV6-6 and TRBJ2-1; 13 bases match TRBD2. Germline V CDR1 and CDR2: MNHNY, SVGAGI (reference sequence). With 2 bases clipped from V and 7 bases from J, the junction kept 5 bases outside the gene matches. There are 16 residues in the CDR3. The CDR3 spells CASSYPGLAGRNEQFF. The CDR3 DNA sequence: TGTGCCAGCAGTTACCCGGGACTAGCGGGGAGAAATGAGCAGTTCTTC.

This clone was observed once. The chain recombines TRBV6-1 with TRBJ1-1; no definite D call. This CDR3 has 14 amino acids. Trimming took 5 bases from V and 4 from J, leaving 14 bases between them. CDR1 MNHNS and CDR2 SASEGT come from the germline V gene. The DNA for the CDR3 is TGTGCCAGCAGTCTGGACGGGCCGGTCACTGAAGCTTTCTTT. Translating gives CASSLDGPVTEAFF.

The genes are TRBV7-9 and TRBJ2-5; a weak D match, TRBD1 (6 bases). The CDR3 covers 14 residues. Trimming removed 2 bases from V and 1 base from J, with 8 bases in between. Per the germline V gene, CDR1 is SEHNR and CDR2 is FQNEAQ (reference sequence). The CDR3 DNA reads TGTGCCAGCAGCTTACTCAGGGGCCAAGAGACCCAGTACTTC. Amino acid sequence: CASSLLRGQETQYF.

The chain combines TRBV5-4 with TRBJ2-1; 7 bases map to TRBD1. V was clipped by 4 bases and J by 2 bases; unmatched bases: 3. This CDR3 is 14 amino acids long. Germline values: CDR1 SGHNT, CDR2 YYREEE (reference sequence). For the CDR3, the DNA is TGTGCCAGCAGCGGGGGACAGACCTACAATGAGCAGTTCTTC. It specifies CASSGGQTYNEQFF.

The chain recombines TRBV5-1 with TRBJ2-7; possibly TRBD2 for D (5 bases). The CDR3 has 14 amino acids. Germline V gives CDR1 SGHRS, CDR2 YFSETQ. Trimming shortened V by 0 bases and J by 5 bases, and 12 bases separated the two germline ends. CDR3 sequence (DNA): TGCGCCAGCAGCTTGGGAGGGATGTCGGACGAGCAGTACGTC. Protein: CASSLGGMSDEQYV.

This chain links TRBV9 with TRBJ2-2; TRBD1 or TRBD2 may be the D gene (5 bases each). Germline V gene data show CDR1 as SGDLS and CDR2 as YYNGEE. CDR3 size: 15 residues. The V end lost 0 bases, the J end lost 4 bases, and 10 bases lay between the germline ends. The CDR3 DNA follows: TGTGCCAGCAGCGTAGGTGGGACGAGCACCGGGGAGCTGTTTTTT. Translated: CASSVGGTSTGELFF.

The CDR3 DNA is TGTGCCACAAATGACAGGGGAAACACTGAAGCTTTCTTT. Protein product: CATNDRGNTEAFF. The rearrangement uses TRBV6-5 and TRBJ1-1, with 8 positions matching TRBD1. The CDR3 totals 13 residues. V shed 10 bases and J 2 bases; nucleotides not matched to a gene: 6. The germline V gene has CDR1 MNHEY and CDR2 SVGAGI.

The chain has TRBV6-1 and TRBJ1-1; D not certain. Germline CDR1 MNHNS, CDR2 SASEGT. This CDR3 has 11 residues. V lost 11 bases, J lost 7 bases, and 14 bases lay in between. The CDR3 sequence: CAAKAGDEAFF. In DNA form, the CDR3 reads TGTGCCGCTAAGGCTGGGGATGAAGCTTTCTTT.

The chain has TRBV10-2 and TRBJ2-2; D is possibly TRBD1 (5 bases). Germline-derived CDR1 and CDR2 are WSHSY and SAAADI. CDR3 length equals 15 residues. Trimming stripped 3 bases from V and 8 bases from J, with 16 bases between. CDR3 residues: CASSERGGSVGELFF. The CDR3, as DNA: TGCGCCAGCAGTGAAAGGGGTGGATCCGTGGGGGAGCTGTTTTTT.

The chain joins TRBV9 to TRBJ2-3; D is tentatively TRBD1 or TRBD2 (6 bases each). CDR3 length: 15 residues. The V gene's germline CDR1 is SGDLS and CDR2 YYNGEE. Trimming left V 0 bases short and J 0 bases short, with 8 bases between. CDR3 protein: CASSVGGASTDTQYF. In DNA, the CDR3 is TGTGCCAGCAGCGTAGGGGGGGCGAGCACAGATACGCAGTATTTT.

This clone was counted once. This sequence joins TRBV7-6 and TRBJ1-2; D remains ambiguous. CDR1 SGHVS and CDR2 FNYEAQ come from the germline V gene. The CDR3 is 14 residues long. The V gene lost 4 bases and the J gene lost 4 bases, with 13 bases spanning the gap. Written as DNA, the CDR3 is TGTGCCAGCAGCTCCCAGGACGATGTCTATGGCTACACCTTC. It codes for CASSSQDDVYGYTF.

This clone counts as medium-sized (0.01 to 0.1%). The chain uses TRBV4-2 and TRBJ2-7, with a weak D call TRBD2 (5 bases). CDR1 is LGHNA, CDR2 YNFKEQ, per germline. V was cut by 0 bases and J by 6 bases, with 9 bases left in between. CDR3 length equals 13 residues. In nucleotides, the CDR3 is TGTGCCAGCAGCCAAGAGGGAGAGGGCGAGCAGTACTTC. Encoded protein: CASSQEGEGEQYF.

The genes are TRBV30 and TRBJ2-5; D might be TRBD1 or TRBD2, each matching 6 bases. The CDR3 extends over 14 amino acids. Germline V lookup: CDR1 GTSNPN, CDR2 SVGIG (reference sequence). V was cut by 1 base and J by 3 bases, with 12 bases left in between. The DNA for the CDR3 is TGTGCCTGGAGTGAGGGGGGTATGAAAGAGACCCAGTACTTC. This translates into CAWSEGGMKETQYF.

The chain is built from TRBV10-3 and TRBJ1-2; D call uncertain. The CDR3 is made up of 11 amino acids. Trimming removed 4 bases from V and 7 bases from J, with 7 bases in between. Germline CDR1 reads ENHRY; CDR2 reads SYGVKD. CDR3 protein: CAISVNSGYTF. The CDR3 bases are TGTGCCATCAGTGTTAACAGTGGCTACACCTTC.

V is TRBV5-6 and J is TRBJ1-1; tentatively, D is TRBD1 (6 bases). Trimming cost V 0 bases and J 5 bases, with 23 bases left between them. The CDR3 totals 18 residues. Germline loops: CDR1 SGHDT, CDR2 YYEEEE. In nucleotides, the CDR3 is TGTGCCAGCAGCTTGGTTTTGGGGGGCGCAAGGGTTGGGACTGAAGCTTTCTTT. Translated, it gives CASSLVLGGARVGTEAFF.

This chain connects TRBV6-1 to TRBJ1-2; D might be TRBD1 (6 bases). This CDR3 is built from 15 residues. V lost 4 bases, J lost 5 bases, and 17 bases lay in between. Germline V gene sequence: CDR1 MNHNS, CDR2 SASEGT. This CDR3 is CASSVNRVGGYGYTF. Written as DNA, the CDR3 is TGTGCCAGCAGTGTTAACAGGGTGGGGGGTTATGGCTACACCTTC.

This clone was found once. The rearrangement uses TRBV10-3 and TRBJ2-3, with D perhaps matching TRBD2 (6 bases). Germline V gives CDR1 ENHRY, CDR2 SYGVKD. Deletions cut 10 bases from V and 2 bases from J, with 25 bases between. The CDR3 is 17 residues long. CDR3 protein: CATTWRGGVRDTDTQYF. The CDR3 region has the DNA TGTGCCACCACCTGGCGGGGAGGTGTCCGGGACACAGATACGCAGTATTTT.

As regards this clone: The DNA is omitted, as the CDR3 cannot be located on it reliably, and the CDR3 follows TCRdb's listing. The rearrangement joins TRBV19 to TRBJ1-4. The CDR3 numbers 20 amino acids, ends counted. The germline V gene encodes CDR1 LNHDA and CDR2 SQIVND (reference sequence). The CDR3 protein is CASKVGRNEKLFFREEKLFF.

The chain recombines TRBV2 with TRBJ2-5; TRBD1 aligns across 7 bases. CDR3 length: 13 residues. The V gene's germline CDR1 is SNHLY and CDR2 FYNNEI. J lost 1 base, V lost 10 bases, and 6 bases had no gene match. The CDR3 nucleotides are TGTGCCACAAAAACAGGGGTCCAAGAGACCCAGTACTTC. Protein product: CATKTGVQETQYF.

This clone appeared a single time. The sample contains more than one DNA sequence encoding this CDR3. CDR3 sequence reads: CASSQPKGGNTEAFF. DNA for the CDR3: TGTGCCAGCAGCCAACCCAAGGGAGGGAACACTGAAGCTTTCTTT. V gene TRBV28 combines with J gene TRBJ1-1; no firm D call. V was pared by 6 bases and J by 1 base, with 15 bases between. This CDR3 is built from 15 residues. Germline V gene sequence: CDR1 MDHEN, CDR2 SYDVKM.